This T cell receptor (beta chain) comes out of a study of control samples from healthy donors and cancer patients. The method was immunoSEQ multiplex PCR; TCRdb's version includes in-frame clones alone and lacks a portion of them. The profile covers some 74,000 clones, with about 94% appearing a single time and under 3.5% taken by the ten largest. Looked up from germline, CDR1 is MNHNY and CDR2 is SVGAGI (reference sequence). The length of the CDR3 is 14 residues. V was pared by 2 bases and J by 3 bases, with 2 bases of the junction left unmatched. The chain uses TRBV6-6 and TRBJ2-7, with 9 bases matching TRBD1. The specimen was blood. This receptor was taken from a woman in her twenties or thirties in good health. The CDR3 sequence is CASSYRTGVYEQYF. CDR3 coding DNA: TGTGCCAGCAGTTACCGGACAGGGGTCTACGAGCAGTACTTC.